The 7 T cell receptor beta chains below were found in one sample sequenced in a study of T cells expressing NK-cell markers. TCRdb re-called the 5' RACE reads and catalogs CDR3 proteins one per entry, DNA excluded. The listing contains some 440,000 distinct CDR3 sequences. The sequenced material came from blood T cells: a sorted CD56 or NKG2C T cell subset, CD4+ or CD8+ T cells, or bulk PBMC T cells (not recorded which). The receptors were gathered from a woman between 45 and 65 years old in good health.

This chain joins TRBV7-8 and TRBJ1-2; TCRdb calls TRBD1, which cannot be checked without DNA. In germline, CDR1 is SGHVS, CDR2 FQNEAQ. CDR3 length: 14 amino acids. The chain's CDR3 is CASSLALQGSGYTF.

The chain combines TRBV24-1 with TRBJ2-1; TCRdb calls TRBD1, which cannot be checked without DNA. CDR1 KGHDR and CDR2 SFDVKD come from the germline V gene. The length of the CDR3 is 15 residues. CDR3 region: CATRGGGRSYNEQFF.

This CDR3 is CASSPASGSKAGELFF. The J gene is TRBJ2-2, the V gene TRBV7-6; TCRdb proposes TRBD2, but this gene call is untestable without DNA. Germline V gene sequence: CDR1 SGHVS, CDR2 FNYEAQ. The CDR3 spans 16 residues.

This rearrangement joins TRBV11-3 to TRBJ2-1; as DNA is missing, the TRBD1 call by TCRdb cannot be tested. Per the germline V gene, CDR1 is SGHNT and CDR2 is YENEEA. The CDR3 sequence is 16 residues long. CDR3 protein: CASSYKGPFSHNEQFF. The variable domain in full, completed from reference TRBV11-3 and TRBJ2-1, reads EAGVVQSPRYKIIEKKQPVAFWCNPISGHNTLYWYLQNLGQGPELLIRYENEEAVDDSQLPKDRFSAERLKGVDSTLKIQPAELGDSAVYLCASSYKGPFSHNEQFFGPGTRLTVL.

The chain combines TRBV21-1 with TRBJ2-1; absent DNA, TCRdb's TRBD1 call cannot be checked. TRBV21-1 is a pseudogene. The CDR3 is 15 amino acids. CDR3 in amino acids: CASSKNRDRGHEQFF.

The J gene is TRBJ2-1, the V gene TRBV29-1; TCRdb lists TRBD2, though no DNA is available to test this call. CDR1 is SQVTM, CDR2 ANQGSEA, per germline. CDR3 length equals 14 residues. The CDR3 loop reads CSARRVGMRAEQFF.

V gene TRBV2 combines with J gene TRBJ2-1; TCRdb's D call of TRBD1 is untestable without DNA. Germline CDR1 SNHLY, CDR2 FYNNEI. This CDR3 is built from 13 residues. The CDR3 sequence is CASRRDPYNEQFF.